The subject of this entry is one TCR beta chain. Original processing notes: Amplification of reference gene primers was used by the study to estimate nucleated cell counts. Assay: immunoSEQ multiplex PCR; the TCRdb copy retains only in-frame clones and omits some. The V and J calls and clone size come from that table; D and trimming were worked out from the DNA. The profile shows approximately 63,000 clones, 91% of them singletons. The V and J ends lost 0 bases and 2 bases, in that order; junction bases with no gene match: 5. The germline V gene has CDR1 SGHRS and CDR2 YFSETQ. The CDR3 extends over 16 amino acids. The sample is drawn from a study of blood T cell repertoires in COVID-19. Across the study: The United States, Italy and Spain provided the acute and convalescent COVID-19 samples. Sources were T cells, B-cell-depleted T cells, or PBMCs; the material itself was cDNA or gDNA.

This chain joins TRBV5-1 and TRBJ2-5; 9 nucleotides agree with TRBD2. The receptor was derived from a human donor in a cohort sampled during active COVID-19. Sequencing was carried out using peripheral blood. CDR3 DNA: TGCGCCAGCAGCTTGGCACTAGCGGGCGAACAAGAGACCCAGTACTTC. Amino acid sequence: CASSLALAGEQETQYF.